Only a few counts were recorded for the clone carrying this T cell receptor beta chain. This sample stems from a study of blood T cell repertoires in COVID-19. On the study more broadly: Samples representing acute and convalescent COVID-19 were sourced from the United States, Italy and Spain. In each case, the material was cDNA or gDNA derived from T cells, B-cell-depleted T cells, or PBMCs.

Trimming took 3 bases from V and 1 from J, leaving 16 bases between them. The CDR3 consists of 15 residues. Germline V gene sequence: CDR1 DFQATT, CDR2 SNEGSKA (reference sequence). In the authors' methods: Amplification with reference gene primers provided the estimates of nucleated cell counts. TCRdb keeps only in-frame clones here, not all; method: immunoSEQ multiplex PCR. V, J and clone size were drawn from that table, and D and trimming were deduced from the DNA. The table lists just over 250,000 clones, about 90% of them singletons. The origin of this receptor is a woman aged 45-59 years with acute or convalescent COVID-19. V usage is TRBV20-1 and J usage is TRBJ2-7, with TRBD1 as a possible D gene (6 bases). The sample taken for sequencing was peripheral blood. The CDR3 region is CSASGSGDGSYEQYF. The CDR3 nucleotides are TGCAGTGCTAGTGGGTCAGGGGACGGTTCCTACGAGCAGTACTTC.